This is a list of T cell receptor beta chains from one sample in a study of T cells in Graves' hyperthyroidism and ophthalmopathy. Using its own MiXCR run on the multiplex PCR reads, TCRdb lists one record per CDR3 protein. The sample has some 490,000 distinct CDR3 sequences, less than 25% seen once. The sequenced material came from blood. The receptor set was obtained from an older woman with Graves' ophthalmopathy. CDR3s include the opening cysteine and the closing phenylalanine or tryptophan. A D gene is named only where the DNA matches it firmly. Rows may omit the clone size; those that give it use once, few, many or a size class.

>TRBJ2-7|.|TRBV3-1|.
TGTGCCAGCAGCCAAGATAGGCCTAGCAGCGGGTACGAGCAGTACTTC
CASSQDRPSSGYEQYF
>TRBJ2-1|.|TRBV24-1|few
TGTGCCACCAGTGCGGCAGGATTGTACAATGAGCAGTTCTTC
CATSAAGLYNEQFF
>TRBJ2-7|TRBD2|TRBV20-1|few
TGCAGTGCTAAAAACTCGGGACTAGGCTACGAGCAGTACTTC
CSAKNSGLGYEQYF
>TRBJ2-3|.|TRBV12-5|few
TGTGCTAGTGGTTTTTTGAGTACGCAGTATTTT
CASGFLSTQYF
>TRBJ1-3|TRBD1|TRBV12-3/TRBV12-4|.
TGTGCCAGCAGTTTAGAGGGACAGGGGCATACTCCCTCTGGAAACACCATATATTTT
CASSLEGQGHTPSGNTIYF
>TRBJ2-3|TRBD2|TRBV20-1|few
TGCAGTGCTAGAGCGGGAGGGTTGACAGATACGCAGTATTTT
CSARAGGLTDTQYF
>TRBJ2-3|TRBD2|TRBV6-2/TRBV6-3|.
TGTGCCAGCAGTTACTCGATTGGGCTAGCGGGAGGAGGGAGCACAGATACGCAGTATTTT
CASSYSIGLAGGGSTDTQYF
>TRBJ1-1|.|TRBV6-1|few
TGTGCCAGCAGTGAAGTCAGGGGATTGGACACTGAAGCTTTCTTT
CASSEVRGLDTEAFF
>TRBJ2-3|TRBD2|TRBV2|many
TGTGCCAGCAGTGAAGGGGCGGGAGGTTCTGATACGCAGTATTTT
CASSEGAGGSDTQYF
>TRBJ2-7|.|TRBV7-9|.
TGTGCCAGCAGCCGAGGACCTCCACGAGTTTACTTC
CASSRGPPRVYF
>TRBJ1-1|.|TRBV9|.
TGTGCCAGCAGCGTAGATGGGGAAAACACTGAAGCTTTCTTT
CASSVDGENTEAFF
>TRBJ2-1|.|TRBV11-1|many
TGTGCCAGCAGCTTTTTCGCGCAGGACTCCTACAATGAGCAGTTCTTC
CASSFFAQDSYNEQFF
>TRBJ2-5|TRBD2|TRBV28|few
TGTGCCAGCAGGATTAGCGGGAGGGGATCTGGGACCCAGTACTTC
CASRISGRGSGTQYF
>TRBJ1-4|TRBD1|TRBV5-1|.
TGCGCCAGCAGCTTACAGGGGATCGGGACTAATGAAAAACTGTTTTTT
CASSLQGIGTNEKLFF
>TRBJ1-2|.|TRBV3-1|few
TGTGCCAGCAGCCAAGGAGGGATCGGGTGGAGCTATGGCTACACCTTC
CASSQGGIGWSYGYTF
>TRBJ2-3|.|TRBV6-5|many
TGTGCCAGCAGTTACTCCGGAACTAGCACAGATACGCAGTATTTT
CASSYSGTSTDTQYF
>TRBJ2-3|.|TRBV12-3/TRBV12-4|many
TGTGCCACCAGAGTTGGGCGGAACACAGATACGCAGTATTTT
CATRVGRNTDTQYF
>TRBJ1-2|TRBD1|TRBV7-2|.
TGTGCCAGCAGCTTATTCGGGGGAGGGGGCCGCTATGGCTACACCTTC
CASSLFGGGGRYGYTF
>TRBJ1-2|.|TRBV7-3|.
TGTGCCAGCAGCGCTTGGGTGGGCAGCGGCTACACCTTC
CASSAWVGSGYTF
>TRBJ2-7|TRBD2|TRBV7-2|many
TGTGCCAGCAGCTACAAACCGCGGGAGGGCCCCTACGAGCAGTACTTC
CASSYKPREGPYEQYF
>TRBJ1-1|.|TRBV18|many
TGTGCCAGCTCAGCTCGGGACGGAAAGGCTGAAGCTTTCTTT
CASSARDGKAEAFF
>TRBJ1-1|.|TRBV11-2|many
TGTGCCAGCAGCTTAATGGGGGGAACTGAAGCTTTCTTT
CASSLMGGTEAFF